This T cell receptor (beta chain) was captured in a study of blood T cell repertoires in COVID-19. Whole-study context: Whether acute or convalescent, the COVID-19 samples came from the United States, Italy and Spain.

CDR3 length equals 16 residues. Germline lookup yields CDR1 SEHNR and CDR2 FQNEAQ (reference sequence). The ends were cut back, 1 base at V and 0 bases at J, with 10 bases in the middle. Using immunoSEQ multiplex PCR, the repertoire was profiled, and TCRdb retains in-frame clones only, with some absent. This table holds around 250,000 clones, around 80% found once. The sequencing sample was made of peripheral blood. This TCR was recovered from a woman aged 18-29 years with acute or convalescent COVID-19. The chain is built from TRBV7-9 and TRBJ2-4; TRBD1 might be the D (6 bases). The CDR3 region is CASSLGYREAKNIQYF. DNA of the CDR3: TGTGCCAGCAGCTTAGGGTACAGGGAAGCCAAAAACATTCAGTACTTC.